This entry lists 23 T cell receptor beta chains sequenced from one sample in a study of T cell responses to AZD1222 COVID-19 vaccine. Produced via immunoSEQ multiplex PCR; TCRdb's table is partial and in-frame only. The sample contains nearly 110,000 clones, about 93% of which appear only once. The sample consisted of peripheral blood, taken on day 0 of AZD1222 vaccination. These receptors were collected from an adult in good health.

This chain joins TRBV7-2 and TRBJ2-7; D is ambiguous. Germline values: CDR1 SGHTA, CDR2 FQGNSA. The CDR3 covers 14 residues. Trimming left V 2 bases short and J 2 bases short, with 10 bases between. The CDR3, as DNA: TGTGCCAGCAGCTTAAAGGGTGATGCCTACGAGCAGTACTTC. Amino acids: CASSLKGDAYEQYF.

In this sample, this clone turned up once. In nucleotides, the CDR3 is TGTGCCACCAGTGACCAAAACTATGGCTACACCTTC. It codes for CATSDQNYGYTF. This chain joins TRBV24-1 and TRBJ1-2; no clear D. The germline gives CDR1 KGHDR, CDR2 SFDVKD. Deletions cut 4 bases from V and 2 bases from J, with 4 bases between. This CDR3 is built from 12 residues.

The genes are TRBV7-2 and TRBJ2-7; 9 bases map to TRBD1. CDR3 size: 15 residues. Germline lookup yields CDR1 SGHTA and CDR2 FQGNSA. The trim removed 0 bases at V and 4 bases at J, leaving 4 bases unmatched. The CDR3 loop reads CASSLAGQGGYEQYF. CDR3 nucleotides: TGTGCCAGCAGCTTAGCGGGACAGGGAGGTTACGAGCAGTACTTC.

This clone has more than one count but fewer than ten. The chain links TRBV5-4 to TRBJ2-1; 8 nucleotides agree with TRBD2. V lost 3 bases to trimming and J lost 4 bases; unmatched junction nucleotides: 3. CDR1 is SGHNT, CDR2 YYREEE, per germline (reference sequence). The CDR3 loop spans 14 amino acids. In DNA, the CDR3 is TGTGCCAGCAGCTACCAGCGGGGGTACAATGAGCAGTTCTTC. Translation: CASSYQRGYNEQFF.

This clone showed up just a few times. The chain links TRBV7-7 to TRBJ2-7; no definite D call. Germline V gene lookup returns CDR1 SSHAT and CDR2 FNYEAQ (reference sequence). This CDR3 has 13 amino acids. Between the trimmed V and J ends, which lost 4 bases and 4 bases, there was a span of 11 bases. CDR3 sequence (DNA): TGTGCCAGCAGCTCGGGCCCGCATTACGAGCAGTACTTC. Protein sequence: CASSSGPHYEQYF.

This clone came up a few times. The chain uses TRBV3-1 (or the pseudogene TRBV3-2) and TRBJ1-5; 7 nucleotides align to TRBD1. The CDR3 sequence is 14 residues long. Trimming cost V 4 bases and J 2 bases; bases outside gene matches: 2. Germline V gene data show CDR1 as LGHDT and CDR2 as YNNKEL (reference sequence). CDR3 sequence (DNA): TGTGCCAGCAGCCTCGGACAGGGCAATCAGCCCCAGCATTTT. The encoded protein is CASSLGQGNQPQHF.

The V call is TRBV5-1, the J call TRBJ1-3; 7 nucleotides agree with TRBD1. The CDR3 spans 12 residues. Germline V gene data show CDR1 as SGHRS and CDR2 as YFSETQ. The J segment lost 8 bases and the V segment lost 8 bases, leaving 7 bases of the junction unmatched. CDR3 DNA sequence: TGCGCCAGTTCCCAGGGGGGAGACACCATATATTTT. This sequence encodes CASSQGGDTIYF.

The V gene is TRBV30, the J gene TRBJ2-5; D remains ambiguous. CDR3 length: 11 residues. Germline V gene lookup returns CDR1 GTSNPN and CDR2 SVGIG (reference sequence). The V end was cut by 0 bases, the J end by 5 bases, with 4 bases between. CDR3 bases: TGTGCCTGGAGTGTAGCCGAGACCCAGTACTTC. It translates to CAWSVAETQYF. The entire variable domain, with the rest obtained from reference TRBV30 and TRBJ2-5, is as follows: SQTIHQWPATLVQPVGSPLSLECTVEGTSNPNLYWYRQAAGRGLQLLFYSVGIGQISSEVPQNLSASRPQDRQFILSSKKLLLSDSGFYLCAWSVAETQYFGPGTRLLVL.

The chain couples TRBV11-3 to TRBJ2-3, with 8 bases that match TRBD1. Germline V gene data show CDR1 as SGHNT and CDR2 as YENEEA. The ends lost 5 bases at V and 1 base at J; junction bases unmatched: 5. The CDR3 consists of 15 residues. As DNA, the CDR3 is TGTGCCAGCAGCGTTCCGGGACAGGGCACAGATACGCAGTATTTT. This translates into CASSVPGQGTDTQYF.

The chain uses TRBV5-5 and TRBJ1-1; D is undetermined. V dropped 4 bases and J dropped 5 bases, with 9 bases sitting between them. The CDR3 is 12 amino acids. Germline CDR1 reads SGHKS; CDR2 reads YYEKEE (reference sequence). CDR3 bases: TGTGCCAGCAGCGCCTGGCGGACTGAAGCTTTCTTT. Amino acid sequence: CASSAWRTEAFF.

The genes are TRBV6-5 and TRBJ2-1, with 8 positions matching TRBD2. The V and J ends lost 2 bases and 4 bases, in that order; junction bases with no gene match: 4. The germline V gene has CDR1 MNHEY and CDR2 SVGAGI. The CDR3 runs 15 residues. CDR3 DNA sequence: TGTGCCAGCAGTTACCGCGGGGGGCTTTACAATGAGCAGTTCTTC. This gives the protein CASSYRGGLYNEQFF.

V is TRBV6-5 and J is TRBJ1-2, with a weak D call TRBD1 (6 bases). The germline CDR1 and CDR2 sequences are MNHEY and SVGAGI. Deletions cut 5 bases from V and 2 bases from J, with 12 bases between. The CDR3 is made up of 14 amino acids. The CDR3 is CASSTRDKNYGYTF. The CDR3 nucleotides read TGTGCCAGCAGTACCCGGGACAAGAACTATGGCTACACCTTC.

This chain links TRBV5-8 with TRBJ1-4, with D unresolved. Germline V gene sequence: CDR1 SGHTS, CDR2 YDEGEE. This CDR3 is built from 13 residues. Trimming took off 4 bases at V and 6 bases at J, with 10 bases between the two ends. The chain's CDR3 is CASSNGWDEKLFF. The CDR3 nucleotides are TGTGCCAGCAGCAACGGATGGGATGAAAAACTGTTTTTT.

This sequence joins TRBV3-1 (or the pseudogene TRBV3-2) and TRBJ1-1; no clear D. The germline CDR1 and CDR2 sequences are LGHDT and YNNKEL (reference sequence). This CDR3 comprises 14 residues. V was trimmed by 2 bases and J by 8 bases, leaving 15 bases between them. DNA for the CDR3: TGTGCCAGCAGCCAATGGGGAACCCCGGTAGAAGCTTTCTTT. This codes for CASSQWGTPVEAFF.

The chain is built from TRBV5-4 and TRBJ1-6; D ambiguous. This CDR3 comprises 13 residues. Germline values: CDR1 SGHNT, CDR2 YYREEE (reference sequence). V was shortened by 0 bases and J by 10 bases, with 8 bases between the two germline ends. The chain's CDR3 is CASSLETASPLHF. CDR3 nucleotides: TGTGCCAGCAGCTTGGAAACGGCGTCACCCCTCCACTTT.

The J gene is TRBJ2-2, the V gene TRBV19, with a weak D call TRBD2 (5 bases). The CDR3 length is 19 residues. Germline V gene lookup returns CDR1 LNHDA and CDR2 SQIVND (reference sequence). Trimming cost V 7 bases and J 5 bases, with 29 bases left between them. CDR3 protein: CASTDPRDSRLRPTGELFF. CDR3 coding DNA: TGTGCCAGTACCGATCCCCGGGATTCCCGCCTACGCCCGACCGGGGAGCTGTTTTTT.

The CDR3 bases are TGTGCCAGCAGTCGACAGGGACTAGCGGGGGAACACGAGCAGTACTTC. It specifies CASSRQGLAGEHEQYF. The V gene is TRBV6-7, the J gene TRBJ2-7; 14 bases match TRBD2. TRBV6-7 counts as an open reading frame of uncertain function. CDR3 length equals 16 residues. After removal of 5 bases from V and 5 bases from J, the junction contained 8 bases not matched to a gene.

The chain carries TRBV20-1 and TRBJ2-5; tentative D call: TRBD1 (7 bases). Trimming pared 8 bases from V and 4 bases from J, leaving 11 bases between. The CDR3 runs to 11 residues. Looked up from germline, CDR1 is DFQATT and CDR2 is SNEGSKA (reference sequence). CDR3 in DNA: TGCAGTAACAGGGGACTAGAGACCCAGTACTTC. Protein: CSNRGLETQYF.

CDR3 residues: CAIMRDTSEEAFF. The DNA of the CDR3 is TGTGCCATCATGAGGGACACCAGCGAAGAAGCTTTCTTT. The genes are TRBV10-3 and TRBJ1-1; D perhaps matches TRBD1 (6 bases). V lost 7 bases, J lost 8 bases, and 17 bases lay in between. Per the germline V gene, CDR1 is ENHRY and CDR2 is SYGVKD. The CDR3 contains 13 residues.

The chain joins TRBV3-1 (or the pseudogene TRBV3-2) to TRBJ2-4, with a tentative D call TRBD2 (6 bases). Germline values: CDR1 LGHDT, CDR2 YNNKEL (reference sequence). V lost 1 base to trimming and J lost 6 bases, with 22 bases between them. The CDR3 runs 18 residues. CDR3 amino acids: CASSQVGPLLASGNIQYF. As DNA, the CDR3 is TGTGCCAGCAGCCAAGTAGGCCCCCTCCTAGCGTCTGGAAACATTCAGTACTTC.

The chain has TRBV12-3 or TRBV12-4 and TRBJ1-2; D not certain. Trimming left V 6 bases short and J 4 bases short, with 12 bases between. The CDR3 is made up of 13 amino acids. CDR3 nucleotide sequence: TGTGCCAGCAGGACCCTTTCCACCTATGGCTACACCTTC. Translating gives CASRTLSTYGYTF.

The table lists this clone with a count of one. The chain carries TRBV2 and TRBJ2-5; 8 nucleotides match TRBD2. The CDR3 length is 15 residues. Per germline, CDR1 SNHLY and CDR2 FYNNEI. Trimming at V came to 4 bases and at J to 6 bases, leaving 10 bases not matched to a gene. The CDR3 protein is CASSANLNSGKTQYF. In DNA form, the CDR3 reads TGTGCCAGCAGTGCTAACCTAAATAGCGGGAAGACCCAGTACTTC.

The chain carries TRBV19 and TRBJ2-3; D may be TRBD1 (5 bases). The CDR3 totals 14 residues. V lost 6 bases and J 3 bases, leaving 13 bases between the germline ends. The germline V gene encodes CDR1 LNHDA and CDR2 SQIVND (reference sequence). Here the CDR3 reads CASSKRPGTDTQYF. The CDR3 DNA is TGTGCCAGTAGCAAACGACCAGGGACAGATACGCAGTATTTT.